This T cell receptor (beta chain) came from a study of cytomegalovirus exposure and HLA in healthy donors (dated by TCRdb to 2015 to 2018). Background on the whole study: An earlier analysis of roughly 570 of the donors reported 276 Gb of sequence data and around 120 million unique TCR beta sequences obtained from roughly 180 million T cells. Approximately 310 gigabases of sequencing data and approximately 92 million unique TCR sequences made up an early release that covered several hundred HLA-typed donors. Among the roughly 430 genotyped donors, under 90% belonged to the genetic ancestry cluster associated with self-reported Caucasian donors. The study was designed to test whether signatures of past pathogen exposure could be identified by cataloging public T cell receptors. The study used immunosequencing to profile the T cell repertoires of approximately 690 subjects and linked those repertoires to cytomegalovirus serostatus. Along with the approximately 700-subject first cohort, a separate validation cohort of roughly 110 different subjects was used. To predict cytomegalovirus infection status, the study brought together high-throughput TCR immunosequencing, statistical association of individual TCRs with disease status, and machine learning. A later analysis re-analyzed previously published TCR beta repertoires from 666 donors and added high-resolution HLA genotyping to study TCR occurrence patterns. Rather than using new phenotypic data, the later analysis identified candidate immune exposures from TCR beta sequences and from how often those sequences occurred across donors. An earlier analysis of 450 to 750 of the donors used high-throughput TCR beta sequencing to judge whether each TCR beta V gene segment behaved as functional or pseudogenic. Alongside the repertoire data, information on donor age, sex, ethnicity and CMV serostatus was compiled. In a later genetic analysis, genome-wide SNP genotypes for about three fifths of the roughly 670 donors were used, and that subset was treated as a discovery cohort. All discovery cohort repertoires had been generated on a single sequencing platform. HLA typing included class I and class II loci at four-digit resolution. Typing coverage varied by locus: roughly 620-640 donors for A, B, C, DRB1 and DQB1; roughly 510 for DQA1; nearly 610 for DPA1; 450 to 480 for DPB1. Several DR-DQ haplotypes were handled as single units for association and clustering, since linkage in the cohort was strong. Among under 450 genotyped donors of the cohort, an average of about 240,000 unique TCR beta nucleotide sequences were sequenced per donor, 15% to 20% of them non-productive.

Taken from cysteine to phenylalanine, the CDR3 has 20 residues. Only the CDR3 DNA stays, 60 bases, in frame from base 1. The V and J ends are trimmed by 0 bases and 2 bases, leaving 25 bases between them. According to the germline V gene, CDR1 reads SGDLS and CDR2 reads YYNGEE. The cohort was made up of approximately 670 healthy bone marrow donors. All cohort members were sampled while nominally healthy, although unrecorded immune exposures were likely present. The donor was CMV seropositive and belonged to the group of 250 to 300 seropositive cohort members. A peripheral blood sample was provided by each donor, and peripheral blood mononuclear cells were used for TCR beta sequencing. The Qiagen DNeasy Blood Extraction Kit was used to extract genomic DNA from the blood cell samples. The library was made by the immunoSEQ multiplex PCR assay. A mixture of 60 forward primers for TCR Vbeta segments and 13 reverse primers for TCR Jbeta segments was used in the multiplex PCR. A multiplex PCR assay on genomic DNA amplified the CDR3 region of rearranged TCR beta genes. Amplified TCR beta libraries were sequenced as 87-base-pair reads on the Illumina HiSeq System. Regarding the original processing steps: In a later analysis, some 80 million unique TCR beta chains were counted across the roughly 610 repertoires, and around 10 million of these chains were shared by at least two donors. Raw reads were error-corrected and collapsed into unique sequences by a nearest-neighbor algorithm in which closely related sequences were merged to remove PCR and sequencing errors. Alignment of CDR3 sequences to IMGT reference sequences was used to assign V, D and J gene segments. Each retained sequence needed at least a six-nucleotide match to both a V gene segment and a J gene segment. A rearrangement counted as productive if the CDR3 had no stop codons and remained in frame with V and J, and every other rearrangement counted as non-productive. Following IMGT convention, CDR3 was defined as the stretch from the second conserved V-encoded cysteine to the conserved J-encoded phenylalanine. In an earlier analysis of just under 600 of the donors, sequences lacking an unambiguous match to a single V gene segment were excluded. In an earlier analysis of approximately 550 of the donors, V segments were called functional above 56.7% productive rearrangements and were called segregating when the between-donor standard deviation exceeded 5%. A statistical classification framework was built for diagnosing cytomegalovirus status from the catalog of TCR beta chain sequences. V and J gene assignment, in a later analysis, came from comparing TCR nucleotide sequences with IMGT/GENE-DB human TR gene sequences. The TCRdist pipeline was used in a later analysis to assign CDR3 sequences and most-parsimonious VDJ recombination scenarios. In a later analysis, each TCR beta chain was defined by its CDR3 amino acid sequence together with its V-gene family, and reads without a unique V-gene family were excluded. As a way to deal with suspected cross-contamination and a sequencing artifact, a later analysis dropped roughly 620 nucleotide sequences that were highly shared and had low generation probability. A later analysis calculated a clonal expansion index for each public chain from normalized within-repertoire ranks of inferred template counts. Generation probabilities in a later analysis came from a VDJ recombination model fitted to out-of-frame rearrangements, and those results were checked against IGoR. Hypergeometric tests were used in a later analysis to score TCR-TCR, TCR-HLA and TCR-CMV co-occurrence, with a repertoire-size bias correction applied to the TCR pairs. A later analysis estimated false discovery rates by permuting HLA or CMV assignments 20 times. In a later analysis, co-occurring TCRs were grouped using DBSCAN, and TCRdist sequence similarity was added for clustering within HLA-allele-positive subsets. Co-occurrence clustering excluded repertoires with fewer than 30,000 or more than 120,000 public chains, plus five with anomalous nucleotide sharing. TCRdb's version of the immuneACCESS table is confined to in-frame rearrangements and falls short of the full clone set. An unresolved V gene accounts for under half of the shortfall where checked; the remainder is of unknown origin. That table furnishes V, J and clone size, whereas the DNA furnished D and trimming. This sample comprises some 130,000 clones, roughly 63% of them detected only once. Of the sample, around 1.6% is held by the ten largest clones.

Summary of the overall study and its limitations: A later genetic analysis associated a missense DCLRE1C variant with V-gene and J-gene trimming of TCR beta chains, and an independent cohort replicated the association. Most TCR sequences were observed very rarely across donors, whereas some public TCRs were present in many individuals. Linkage disequilibrium might explain the correlated functional status among segregating V segments, but an unknown experimental factor could not be ruled out. The 87-base-pair reads could not distinguish some IMGT-functional V segments, including TRBV6-2 and TRBV6-3, so those segments were excluded. For the cohort, immune exposure information was limited to CMV serostatus. In a later analysis, around 17,000 TCR beta sequences were associated with specific HLA alleles at a false discovery rate of 0.05. In an earlier analysis of several hundred of the donors, most TCR beta V segments were observed in productive rearrangements about 90% or about 30% of the time, broadly matching IMGT annotations. According to the authors, the approach could potentially be generalized to other disease states and immunological phenotypes. Roughly uniform sequencing depth across donors was assumed in presence/absence analyses, although this assumption may not hold. In a later analysis, HLA-associated TCR beta chains showed more clonal expansion and lower generation probabilities than non-associated chains that were equally common. Because counts were too low, about 18 rarely observed V segments, including chromosome 9 orphons, were excluded from the earlier analysis of roughly 580 of the donors. In a later analysis, the rate of TCR association differed among HLA loci, with DRB1 alleles having the most associated TCRs and HLA-C alleles having the fewest. The study listed 150 to 200 TCR beta chains as associated with cytomegalovirus. A cluster of highly shared sequence variants was judged likely to be a technical artifact of the sequencing pipeline. HLA typing was unavailable for some donors at each locus, so association tests used only the typed subset. A few of the identified cytomegalovirus-associated TCR beta chains were confirmed in vitro to be specific for cytomegalovirus antigens. In a later genetic analysis, fewer N-insertions in productive TCRs were reported among donors in an Asian-associated ancestry cluster than the approximately 630-donor mean. Several of the top co-occurrence clusters appeared to be linked to parvovirus B19, influenza, CMV and Epstein-Barr virus, according to a later analysis. Most CMV-associated TCR beta chains appeared to be HLA-restricted in a later analysis, and the HLA associations seemed to be driven largely by CMV exposure. This cohort had only TCR beta chains sequenced, and the lack of alpha or paired-chain data limited which features could be detected. When HLA alleles, especially DR and DQ, strongly co-occurred, attributing TCR associations to individual alleles was difficult. A further reported finding was that TCR beta sequences accurately predicted the HLA-A and HLA-B alleles for most subjects in the first cohort. Cytomegalovirus status was reported to be diagnosed by the classifier with high specificity and sensitivity in both the original and validation cohorts.

Notes on this clone: Its recognized antigen is unknown. Base qualities are not provided; no much larger clone lies one nucleotide away.

The sequence derives from a man aged 30 to 39 in good health and CMV-seropositive. Sequencing was performed on PBMCs. The rearranged segments are TRBV9 and TRBJ2-3, with TRBD2 perhaps the D gene, on 6 matching bases. The DNA sequence is given as TGTGCCAGCAGCGTAGGGGGTTTGGGGACTCCAATCAGTTTCACAGATACGCAGTATTTT. This sequence encodes CASSVGGLGTPISFTDTQYF.